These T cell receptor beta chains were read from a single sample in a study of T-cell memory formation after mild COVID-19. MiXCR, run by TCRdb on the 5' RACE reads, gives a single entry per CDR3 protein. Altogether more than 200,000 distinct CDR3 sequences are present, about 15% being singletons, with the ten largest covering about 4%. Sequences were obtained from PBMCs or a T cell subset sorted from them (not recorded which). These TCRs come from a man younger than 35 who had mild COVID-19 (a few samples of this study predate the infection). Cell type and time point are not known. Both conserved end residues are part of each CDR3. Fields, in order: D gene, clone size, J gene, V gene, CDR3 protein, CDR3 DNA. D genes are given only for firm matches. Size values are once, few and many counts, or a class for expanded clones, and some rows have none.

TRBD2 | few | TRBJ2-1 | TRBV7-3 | CASSLGILAGAFGAYNEQFF | TGTGCCAGCAGCTTAGGGATACTAGCGGGGGCCTTTGGGGCCTACAATGAGCAGTTCTTC
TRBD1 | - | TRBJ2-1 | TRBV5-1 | CASSVGQFNEQFF | TGCGCCAGCAGCGTGGGACAGTTCAATGAGCAGTTCTTC
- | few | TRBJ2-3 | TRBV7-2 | CASSLFRDTQYF | TGTGCCAGCAGCTTATTTCGAGATACGCAGTATTTT
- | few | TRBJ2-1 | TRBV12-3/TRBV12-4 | CASSQNRWNEQFF | TGTGCCAGCAGTCAAAATCGGTGGAATGAGCAGTTCTTC
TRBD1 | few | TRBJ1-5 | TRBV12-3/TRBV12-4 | CASSRVTGDQPQHF | TGTGCCAGCAGTCGCGTGACAGGGGATCAGCCCCAGCATTTT
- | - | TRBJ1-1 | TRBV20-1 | CSARVRGTEAFF | TGCAGTGCTAGAGTAAGGGGCACTGAAGCTTTCTTT
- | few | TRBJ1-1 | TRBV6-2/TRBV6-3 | CASRPVTIVDTEAFF | TGTGCCAGCAGACCCGTGACAATAGTAGACACTGAAGCTTTCTTT
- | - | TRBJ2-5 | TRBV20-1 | CSARRGLGVETQYF | TGCAGTGCTAGAAGGGGCCTCGGGGTAGAGACCCAGTACTTC
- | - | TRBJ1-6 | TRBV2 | CASSGQYNSPLHF | TGTGCCAGCAGCGGACAGTATAATTCACCCCTCCACTTT
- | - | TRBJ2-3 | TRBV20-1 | CSARGLTITDTQYF | TGCAGTGCTAGGGGCCTTACAATCACAGATACGCAGTATTTT
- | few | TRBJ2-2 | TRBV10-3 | CAISDASGRGNTGELFF | TGTGCCATCAGCGACGCCTCTGGACGGGGAAACACCGGGGAGCTGTTTTTT
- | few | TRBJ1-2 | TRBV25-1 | CASSEDNLGGYTF | TGTGCCAGCAGTGAAGACAATTTGGGAGGCTACACCTTC
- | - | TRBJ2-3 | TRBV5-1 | CASSPKGGPDTQYF | TGCGCCAGCAGCCCCAAGGGGGGGCCAGATACGCAGTATTTT
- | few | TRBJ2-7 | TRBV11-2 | CASSPLLPPYEQYF | TGTGCCAGCAGCCCACTCTTGCCTCCCTACGAGCAGTACTTC
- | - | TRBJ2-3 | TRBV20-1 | CSASWGGSTDTQYF | TGCAGTGCTAGCTGGGGAGGCAGCACAGATACGCAGTATTTT
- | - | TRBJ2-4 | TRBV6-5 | CASSYSISLAKNIQYF | TGTGCCAGCAGTTACTCCATAAGTCTAGCCAAAAACATTCAGTACTTC
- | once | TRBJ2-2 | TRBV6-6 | CASSTDRSGELFF | TGTGCCAGCAGTACCGACAGATCCGGGGAGCTGTTTTTT
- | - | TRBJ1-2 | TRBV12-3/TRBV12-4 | CASSRLGGYGYTF | TGTGCCAGCAGCCGTCTGGGGGGGTATGGCTACACCTTC
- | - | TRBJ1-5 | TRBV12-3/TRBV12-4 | CASSPQGNSNQPQRF | TGTGCCAGCAGTCCGCAGGGTAATAGCAATCAGCCCCAGCGTTTT
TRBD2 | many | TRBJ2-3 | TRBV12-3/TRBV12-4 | CASSPLAGGVTDTQYF | TGTGCCAGCAGTCCGCTAGCGGGGGGCGTCACAGATACGCAGTATTTT